Each of the 28 T cell receptor beta chains below was sequenced from the same sample in a study of blood T cell repertoires in COVID-19. Data came from immunoSEQ multiplex PCR; TCRdb stores just in-frame clones and leaves some out. In the table there are about 90,000 clones, over 60% of which are singletons. Sequenced: peripheral blood. The source of these receptors is a man between 65 and 85 years old with acute or convalescent COVID-19.

The chain recombines TRBV28 with TRBJ2-7; no clear D gene. V lost 3 bases to trimming and J lost 4 bases, with 7 bases between them. There are 12 residues in the CDR3. Germline lookup yields CDR1 MDHEN and CDR2 SYDVKM. The CDR3 loop reads CASSFPSYEQYF. CDR3 nucleotides: TGTGCCAGCAGTTTTCCTAGTTACGAGCAGTACTTC.

The V call is TRBV19, the J call TRBJ1-1; 9 bases align to TRBD1. This CDR3 is built from 14 residues. V was clipped by 6 bases and J by 7 bases; unmatched bases: 9. Germline V gene sequence: CDR1 LNHDA, CDR2 SQIVND (reference sequence). CDR3 nucleotides: TGTGCCAGTAGGATTCTACAGGGGGCAGATGAAGCTTTCTTT. Its protein is CASRILQGADEAFF.

The chain combines TRBV2 with TRBJ1-5; D gene unclear. Between the trimmed V and J ends, which lost 6 bases and 6 bases, there was a span of 15 bases. The CDR3 has 14 amino acids. Per the germline V gene, CDR1 is SNHLY and CDR2 is FYNNEI. The CDR3 is CASSQDMVGQPQHF. Written as DNA, the CDR3 is TGTGCCAGCAGCCAAGACATGGTAGGTCAGCCCCAGCATTTT.

The chain links TRBV28 to TRBJ2-7; D gene unclear. CDR1 MDHEN and CDR2 SYDVKM come from the germline V gene. The CDR3 spans 13 residues. CDR3 region: CLIRGRGNYEQYF. The CDR3 bases are TGTCTAATTCGCGGCCGAGGAAACTACGAGCAGTACTTC. Looking up the rest from reference TRBV28 and TRBJ2-7 gives the full variable domain: DVKVTQSSRYLVKRTGEKVFLECVQDMDHENMFWYRQDPGLGLRLIYFSYDVKMKEKGDIPEGYSVSREKKERFSLILESASTNQTSMYLCLIRGRGNYEQYFGPGTRLTVT.

The chain uses TRBV7-9 and TRBJ2-2; TRBD1 might be the D (6 bases). The V and J ends lost 4 bases and 2 bases respectively, with 11 bases between them. The CDR3 is made up of 15 amino acids. Germline-derived CDR1 and CDR2 are SEHNR and FQNEAQ (reference sequence). CDR3 sequence (DNA): TGTGCCAGCAGCTCTGACAGGCGAAACACCGGGGAGCTGTTTTTT. This sequence encodes CASSSDRRNTGELFF. Together with reference TRBV7-9 and TRBJ2-2, the CDR3 gives the full variable domain: DTGVSQNPRHKITKRGQNVTFRCDPISEHNRLYWYRQTLGQGPEFLTYFQNEAQLEKSRLLSDRFSAERPKGSFSTLEIQRTEQGDSAMYLCASSSDRRNTGELFFGEGSRLTVL.

The chain uses TRBV29-1 and TRBJ1-1, with 10 bases lining up with TRBD1. The CDR3 spans 12 residues. Trimming cost V 6 bases and J 7 bases; bases outside gene matches: 5. CDR1 SQVTM and CDR2 ANQGSEA come from the germline V gene. The CDR3 spells CSVGGQGIEAFF. CDR3 nucleotides: TGCAGCGTGGGGGGACAGGGGATTGAAGCTTTCTTT.

The J gene is TRBJ2-2, the V gene TRBV2, with 11 bases that match TRBD1. The CDR3 has 16 amino acids. The germline gives CDR1 SNHLY, CDR2 FYNNEI. V was pared by 5 bases and J by 4 bases, with 6 bases of the junction left unmatched. In nucleotides, the CDR3 is TGTGCCAGCAGTCAGGACAGGGGGCGGGTCACCGGGGAGCTGTTTTTT. Translation: CASSQDRGRVTGELFF.

The chain joins TRBV15 to TRBJ2-6; D gene unclear. V was pared by 5 bases and J by 0 bases, with 8 bases between. Per the germline V gene, CDR1 is LNHNV and CDR2 is YYDKDF (reference sequence). The CDR3 sequence is 15 residues long. CDR3 residues: CATSPSLSGANVLTF. CDR3 bases: TGTGCCACCAGCCCGAGTCTCTCTGGGGCCAACGTCCTGACTTTC.

The V gene is TRBV3-1 (or the pseudogene TRBV3-2), the J gene TRBJ1-3; 9 bases align to TRBD1. Germline-derived CDR1 and CDR2 are LGHDT and YNNKEL (reference sequence). The CDR3 contains 14 residues. Trimming took 5 bases from V and 8 from J; bases not matched to a gene: 7. The DNA for the CDR3 is TGTGCCAGCAGCTTAGGGACAGGGAAAGACACCATATATTTT. Its translation: CASSLGTGKDTIYF.

The chain is built from TRBV6-5 and TRBJ1-5; the D gene is possibly TRBD1 (6 bases). CDR1 is MNHEY, CDR2 SVGAGI, per germline. Trimming left V 7 bases short and J 10 bases short, with 20 bases between. The CDR3 contains 14 residues. Here the CDR3 DNA reads TGTGCCAGCATCACGGACAGCCCAAGAGGTCCCCAGCATTTT. Its protein product is CASITDSPRGPQHF.

V usage is TRBV5-6 and J usage is TRBJ1-2, with D unresolved. V lost 4 bases and J lost 7, with 8 bases in between. The CDR3 has 11 amino acids. Germline CDR1 SGHDT, CDR2 YYEEEE. CDR3 coding DNA: TGTGCCAGCAGCCTACAGACTGGCTACACCTTC. Its translation: CASSLQTGYTF.

The chain combines TRBV18 with TRBJ1-5; D gene unclear. CDR1 is KGHSH and CDR2 is LQKENI in the germline V gene. The CDR3 extends over 15 amino acids. V lost 2 bases and J 0 bases, leaving 8 bases between the germline ends. CDR3 loop: CASSPKADSNQPQHF. CDR3 DNA: TGTGCCAGCTCACCAAAGGCGGATAGCAATCAGCCCCAGCATTTT.

The chain joins TRBV5-6 to TRBJ1-3; a weak D match, TRBD1 (5 bases). CDR1 and CDR2 (germline): SGHDT, YYEEEE. The CDR3 loop spans 14 amino acids. V was shortened by 1 base and J by 3 bases, with 8 bases between the two germline ends. The chain's CDR3 is CASSLLGDGNTIYF. The CDR3 DNA follows: TGTGCCAGCAGCTTGCTAGGGGATGGAAACACCATATATTTT.

The V and J genes are TRBV7-6 and TRBJ2-3; the match to TRBD2 covers 8 bases. Germline lookup yields CDR1 SGHVS and CDR2 FNYEAQ. The CDR3 totals 16 residues. The V gene end was trimmed by 6 bases and the J gene end by 2 bases; junction bases not matched to a gene: 10. The CDR3, as DNA: TGTGCCAGCAGTCTCCTTAGCGGGGCCTCCACAGATACGCAGTATTTT. As protein: CASSLLSGASTDTQYF.

The rearrangement joins TRBV2 to TRBJ1-3, with TRBD1 matching 8 bases. Trimming at V came to 2 bases and at J to 0 bases, leaving 6 bases not matched to a gene. CDR1 is SNHLY, CDR2 FYNNEI, per germline. This CDR3 region has 17 residues. CDR3 coding DNA: TGTGCCAGCAGTGAATCAGGGGGCCGGTTCTCTGGAAACACCATATATTTT. Its translation is CASSESGGRFSGNTIYF.

The chain links TRBV11-2 to TRBJ1-2; 11 bases are a match to TRBD1. The V segment lost 4 bases and the J segment 8 bases; nucleotides outside the gene matches: 12. CDR1 and CDR2 (germline): SGHAT, FQNNGV. The CDR3 spans 16 residues. The CDR3 is CASSSGTGQGAQGYTF. The CDR3 nucleotides read TGTGCCAGCAGCTCGGGAACCGGACAGGGGGCGCAGGGCTACACCTTC. The full variable domain, in which reference TRBV11-2 and TRBJ1-2 provide the parts outside the CDR3, is EAGVAQSPRYKIIEKRQSVAFWCNPISGHATLYWYQQILGQGPKLLIQFQNNGVVDDSQLPKDRFSAERLKGVDSTLKIQPAKLEDSAVYLCASSSGTGQGAQGYTFGSGTRLTVV.

The chain carries TRBV7-8 and TRBJ2-5, with TRBD1 identical over 8 bases. The CDR3 consists of 16 residues. Germline values: CDR1 SGHVS, CDR2 FQNEAQ. The V gene end was trimmed by 2 bases and the J gene end by 2 bases; junction bases not matched to a gene: 7. CDR3 in amino acids: CASSLTQDRVQETQYF. The CDR3 region has the DNA TGTGCCAGCAGCTTAACTCAGGACAGGGTGCAAGAGACCCAGTACTTC.

This clone was detected only once. The chain couples TRBV28 to TRBJ1-6, with TRBD1 matching over 7 bases. The V segment lost 3 bases and the J segment 10 bases; nucleotides outside the gene matches: 3. CDR1 and CDR2 (germline): MDHEN, SYDVKM. The CDR3 loop spans 13 amino acids. This chain's CDR3 is CASSLQGGSPLHF. CDR3 DNA: TGTGCCAGCAGTTTGCAGGGGGGCTCACCCCTCCACTTT.

J is TRBJ1-5 and V is TRBV5-1; D might be TRBD1 (5 bases). CDR3 length: 13 residues. V was shortened by 4 bases and J by 7 bases, with 12 bases between the two germline ends. In germline, CDR1 is SGHRS, CDR2 YFSETQ. The CDR3 reads CASSVGGGQPQHF. The DNA for the CDR3 is TGCGCCAGCAGCGTGGGGGGAGGGCAGCCCCAGCATTTT.

The genes are TRBV2 and TRBJ2-2; D is possibly TRBD1 (6 bases). The germline V gene has CDR1 SNHLY and CDR2 FYNNEI. V gave up 6 bases and J gave up 2 bases, with 13 bases separating them. The CDR3 extends over 15 amino acids. The CDR3 sequence: CASRAGDLNTGELFF. For the CDR3, the DNA is TGTGCCAGCAGGGCAGGGGACCTTAACACCGGGGAGCTGTTTTTT.

The chain employs TRBV9 and TRBJ2-1, with a weak D call TRBD2 (6 bases). This CDR3 comprises 15 residues. From germline, CDR1 is SGDLS and CDR2 YYNGEE. Deletions cut 4 bases from V and 6 bases from J, with 17 bases between. The CDR3 region has the DNA TGTGCCAGCAGCCCCGACGGGGACTTCCGCAATGAGCAGTTCTTC. It specifies CASSPDGDFRNEQFF.

The chain combines TRBV12-5 with TRBJ1-5; 9 bases map to TRBD1. V lost 0 bases, J lost 3 bases, and 12 bases stayed unmatched. In germline, CDR1 is LGHNT, CDR2 FRNRAP. The CDR3 loop spans 19 amino acids. The CDR3 DNA reads as TGTGCTAGTGGTTTGGTAAACGGGGGCGGGACAGGGCTCAATCAGCCCCAGCATTTT. It translates to CASGLVNGGGTGLNQPQHF. Complete variable domain (other parts from reference TRBV12-5 and TRBJ1-5): DARVTQTPRHKVTEMGQEVTMRCQPILGHNTVFWYRQTMMQGLELLAYFRNRAPLDDSGMPKDRFSAEMPDATLATLKIQPSEPRDSAVYFCASGLVNGGGTGLNQPQHFGDGTRLSIL.

The chain recombines TRBV28 with TRBJ2-7; 10 bases align to TRBD1. Germline loops: CDR1 MDHEN, CDR2 SYDVKM. This CDR3 comprises 15 residues. J lost 4 bases, V lost 8 bases, and 11 bases had no gene match. CDR3 DNA: TGTGCCAGCCTCTTCTACGGGACAGGGGTTTACGAGCAGTACTTC. This sequence encodes CASLFYGTGVYEQYF. Looking up the rest from reference TRBV28 and TRBJ2-7 gives the full variable domain: DVKVTQSSRYLVKRTGEKVFLECVQDMDHENMFWYRQDPGLGLRLIYFSYDVKMKEKGDIPEGYSVSREKKERFSLILESASTNQTSMYLCASLFYGTGVYEQYFGPGTRLTVT.

The V and J genes are TRBV7-3 and TRBJ2-2; a possible D gene is TRBD1 (5 bases). With 2 bases removed from V and 6 bases from J, the gap between germline ends came to 10 bases. CDR1 is SGHTA, CDR2 FQGTGA, per germline. The CDR3 is 14 residues long. As DNA, the CDR3 is TGTGCCAGCAGCTTAGTGGGGCCCTCCGGGGAGCTGTTTTTT. This codes for CASSLVGPSGELFF.

The chain couples TRBV6-2 or TRBV6-3 to TRBJ2-2; D unresolved. V lost 0 bases, J lost 3 bases, and 8 bases lay in between. This CDR3 contains 15 residues. Germline values: CDR1 MNHEY, CDR2 SVGEGT. CDR3 nucleotide sequence: TGTGCCAGCAGTTACTCTCGGTACCACACCGGGGAGCTGTTTTTT. Translating gives CASSYSRYHTGELFF.

This clone showed up just a few times. The chain employs TRBV3-1 (or the pseudogene TRBV3-2) and TRBJ1-5, with TRBD1 identical over 7 bases. Germline lookup yields CDR1 LGHDT and CDR2 YNNKEL (reference sequence). This CDR3 has 17 amino acids. J lost 3 bases, V lost 4 bases, and 12 bases had no gene match. The CDR3 bases are TGTGCCAGCAGCCTGACGTCCTCAGGGGGTCTCAATCAGCCCCAGCATTTT. As protein: CASSLTSSGGLNQPQHF.

The chain uses TRBV5-1 and TRBJ1-1, with D maybe TRBD1 (6 bases). The germline V gene has CDR1 SGHRS and CDR2 YFSETQ. V lost 8 bases and J lost 1, with 6 bases in between. The length of the CDR3 is 11 residues. In nucleotides, the CDR3 is TGCGCCAGGACAGGGAACACTGAAGCTTTCTTT. Residues: CARTGNTEAFF.

The chain links TRBV9 to TRBJ2-6, with D perhaps TRBD1 (6 bases). The V end lost 0 bases, the J end lost 3 bases, and 16 bases lay between the germline ends. The length of the CDR3 is 18 residues. Germline V CDR1 and CDR2: SGDLS, YYNGEE. This CDR3 is CASSVGSGEISGANVLTF. The CDR3 bases are TGTGCCAGCAGCGTAGGGTCAGGGGAAATTAGTGGGGCCAACGTCCTGACTTTC.